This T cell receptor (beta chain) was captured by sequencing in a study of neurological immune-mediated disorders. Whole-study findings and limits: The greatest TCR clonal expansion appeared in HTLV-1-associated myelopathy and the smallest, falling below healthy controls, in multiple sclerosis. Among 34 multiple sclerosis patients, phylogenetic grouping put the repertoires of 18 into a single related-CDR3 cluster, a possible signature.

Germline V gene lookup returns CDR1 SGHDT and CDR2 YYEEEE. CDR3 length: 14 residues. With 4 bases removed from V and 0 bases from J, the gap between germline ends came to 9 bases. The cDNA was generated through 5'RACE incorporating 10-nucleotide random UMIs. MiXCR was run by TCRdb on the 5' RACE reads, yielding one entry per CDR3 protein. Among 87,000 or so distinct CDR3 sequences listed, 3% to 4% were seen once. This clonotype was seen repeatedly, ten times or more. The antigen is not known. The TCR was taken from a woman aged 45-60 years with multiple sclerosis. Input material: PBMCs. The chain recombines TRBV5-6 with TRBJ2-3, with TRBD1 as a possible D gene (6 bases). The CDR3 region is CASSRTASTDTQYF. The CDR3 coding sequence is TGTGCCAGCAGCAGGACAGCTAGCACAGATACGCAGTATTTT.